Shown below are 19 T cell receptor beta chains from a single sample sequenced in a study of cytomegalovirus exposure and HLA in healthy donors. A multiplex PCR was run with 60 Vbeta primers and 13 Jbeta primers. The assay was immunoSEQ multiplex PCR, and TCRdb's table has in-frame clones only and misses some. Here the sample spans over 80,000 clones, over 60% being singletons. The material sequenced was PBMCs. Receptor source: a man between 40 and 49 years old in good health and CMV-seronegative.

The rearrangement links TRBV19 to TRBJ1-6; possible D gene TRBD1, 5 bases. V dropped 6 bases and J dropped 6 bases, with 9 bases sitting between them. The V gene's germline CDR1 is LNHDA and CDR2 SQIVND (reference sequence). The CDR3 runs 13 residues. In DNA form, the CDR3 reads TGTGCCAGTAGGGGGCAGACTAATTCACCCCTCCACTTT. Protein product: CASRGQTNSPLHF.

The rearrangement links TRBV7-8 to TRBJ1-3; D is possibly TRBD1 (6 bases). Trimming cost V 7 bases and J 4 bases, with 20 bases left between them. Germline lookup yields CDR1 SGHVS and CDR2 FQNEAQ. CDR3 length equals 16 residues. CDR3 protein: CASKPGGGGRGNTIYF. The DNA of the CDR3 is TGTGCCAGCAAGCCCGGCGGGGGCGGGAGAGGAAACACCATATATTTT.

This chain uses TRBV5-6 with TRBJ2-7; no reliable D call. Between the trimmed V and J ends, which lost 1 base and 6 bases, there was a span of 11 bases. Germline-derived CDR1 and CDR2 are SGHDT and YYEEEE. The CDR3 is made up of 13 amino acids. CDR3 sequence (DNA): TGTGCCAGCAGCTTGTATTCGGCTAGCGAGCAGTACTTC. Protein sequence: CASSLYSASEQYF.

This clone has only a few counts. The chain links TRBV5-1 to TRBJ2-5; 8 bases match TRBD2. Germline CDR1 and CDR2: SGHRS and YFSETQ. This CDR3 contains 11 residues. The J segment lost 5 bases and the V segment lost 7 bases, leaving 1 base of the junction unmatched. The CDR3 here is CASGTSETQYF. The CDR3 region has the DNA TGCGCCAGCGGGACTAGTGAGACCCAGTACTTC. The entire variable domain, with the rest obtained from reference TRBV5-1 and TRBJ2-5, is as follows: KAGVTQTPRYLIKTRGQQVTLSCSPISGHRSVSWYQQTPGQGLQFLFEYFSETQRNKGNFPGRFSGRQFSNSRSEMNVSTLELGDSALYLCASGTSETQYFGPGTRLLVL.

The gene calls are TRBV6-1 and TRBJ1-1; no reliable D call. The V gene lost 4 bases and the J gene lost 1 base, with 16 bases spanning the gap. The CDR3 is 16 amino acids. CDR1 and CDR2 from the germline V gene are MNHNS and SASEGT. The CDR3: CASSVARGGWNTEAFF. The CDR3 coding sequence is TGTGCCAGCAGTGTGGCCCGGGGAGGGTGGAACACTGAAGCTTTCTTT.

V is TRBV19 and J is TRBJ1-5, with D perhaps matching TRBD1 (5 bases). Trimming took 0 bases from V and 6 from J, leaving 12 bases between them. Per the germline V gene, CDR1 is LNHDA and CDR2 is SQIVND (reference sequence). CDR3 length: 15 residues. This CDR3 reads CASSIETGLRQPQHF. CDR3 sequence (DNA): TGTGCCAGTAGTATAGAAACAGGTTTACGTCAGCCCCAGCATTTT.

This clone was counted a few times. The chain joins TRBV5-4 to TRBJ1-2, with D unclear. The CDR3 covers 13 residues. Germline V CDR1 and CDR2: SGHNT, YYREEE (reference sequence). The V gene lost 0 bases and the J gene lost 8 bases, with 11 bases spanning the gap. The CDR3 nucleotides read TGTGCCAGCAGCTTGGTGGAGGGAAGGGGCTACACCTTC. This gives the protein CASSLVEGRGYTF.

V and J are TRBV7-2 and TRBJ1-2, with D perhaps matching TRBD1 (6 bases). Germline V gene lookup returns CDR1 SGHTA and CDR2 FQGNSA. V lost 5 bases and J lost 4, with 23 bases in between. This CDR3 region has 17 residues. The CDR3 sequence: CASSRVGGADSAYGYTF. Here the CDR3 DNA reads TGTGCCAGCAGCCGTGTGGGGGGGGCTGACAGCGCCTATGGCTACACCTTC.

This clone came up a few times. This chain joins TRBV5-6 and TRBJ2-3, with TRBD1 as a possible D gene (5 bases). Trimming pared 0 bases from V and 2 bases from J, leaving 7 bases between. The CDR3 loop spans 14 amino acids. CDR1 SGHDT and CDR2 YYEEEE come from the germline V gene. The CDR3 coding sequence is TGTGCCAGCAGCTTGGGGGGCCACACAGATACGCAGTATTTT. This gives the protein CASSLGGHTDTQYF. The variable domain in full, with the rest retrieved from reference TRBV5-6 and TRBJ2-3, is DAGVTQSPTHLIKTRGQQVTLRCSPKSGHDTVSWYQQALGQGPQFIFQYYEEEERQRGNFPDRFSGHQFPNYSSELNVNALLLGDSALYLCASSLGGHTDTQYFGPGTRLTVL.

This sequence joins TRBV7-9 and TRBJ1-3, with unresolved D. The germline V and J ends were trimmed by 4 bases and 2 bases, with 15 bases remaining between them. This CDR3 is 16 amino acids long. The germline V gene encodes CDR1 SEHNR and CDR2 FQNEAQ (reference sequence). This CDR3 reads CASSYESGGPGNTIYF. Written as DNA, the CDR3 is TGTGCCAGCAGCTACGAATCGGGAGGTCCTGGAAACACCATATATTTT. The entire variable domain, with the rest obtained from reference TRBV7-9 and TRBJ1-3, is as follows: DTGVSQNPRHKITKRGQNVTFRCDPISEHNRLYWYRQTLGQGPEFLTYFQNEAQLEKSRLLSDRFSAERPKGSFSTLEIQRTEQGDSAMYLCASSYESGGPGNTIYFGEGSWLTVV.

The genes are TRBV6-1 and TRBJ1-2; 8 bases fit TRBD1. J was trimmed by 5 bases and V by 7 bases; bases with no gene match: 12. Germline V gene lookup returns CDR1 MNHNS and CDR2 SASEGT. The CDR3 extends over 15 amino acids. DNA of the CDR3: TGTGCCAGCACCACAACCAGGGACAGGTCTTATGGCTACACCTTC. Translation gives CASTTTRDRSYGYTF.

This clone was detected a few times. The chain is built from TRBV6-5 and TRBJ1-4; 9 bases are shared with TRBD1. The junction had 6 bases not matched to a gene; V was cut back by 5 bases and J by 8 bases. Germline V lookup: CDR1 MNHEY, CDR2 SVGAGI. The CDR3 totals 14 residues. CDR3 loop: CASSEGTGSEKLFF. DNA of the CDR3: TGTGCCAGCAGTGAAGGGACAGGGTCGGAAAAACTGTTTTTT.

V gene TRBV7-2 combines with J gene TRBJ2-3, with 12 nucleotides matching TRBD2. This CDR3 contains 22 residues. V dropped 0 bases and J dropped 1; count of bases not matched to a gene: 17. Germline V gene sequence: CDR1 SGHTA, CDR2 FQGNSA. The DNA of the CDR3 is TGTGCCAGCAGCTTAGCGCCGACTAGCGGGGGCATCGGGGCCGGGGGCACAGATACGCAGTATTTT. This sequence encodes CASSLAPTSGGIGAGGTDTQYF.

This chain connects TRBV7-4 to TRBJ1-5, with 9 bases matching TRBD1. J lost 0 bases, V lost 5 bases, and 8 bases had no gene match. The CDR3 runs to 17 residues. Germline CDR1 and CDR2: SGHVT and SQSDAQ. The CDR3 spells CASSSRDREISNQPQHF. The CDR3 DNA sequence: TGTGCCAGCAGCAGCCGGGACAGGGAGATTAGCAATCAGCCCCAGCATTTT.

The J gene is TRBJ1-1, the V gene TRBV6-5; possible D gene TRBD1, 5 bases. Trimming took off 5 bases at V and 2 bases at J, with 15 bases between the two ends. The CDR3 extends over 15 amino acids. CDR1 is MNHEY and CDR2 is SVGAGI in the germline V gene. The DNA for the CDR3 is TGTGCCAGCAGTAAAACTCCACGGACAAACACTGAAGCTTTCTTT. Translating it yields CASSKTPRTNTEAFF.

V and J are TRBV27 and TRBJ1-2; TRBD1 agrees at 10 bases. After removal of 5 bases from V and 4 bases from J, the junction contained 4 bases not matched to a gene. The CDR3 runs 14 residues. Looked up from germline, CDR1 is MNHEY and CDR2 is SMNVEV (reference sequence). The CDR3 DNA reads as TGTGCCAGCAGTGACAGGGGGCGGGGCTATGGCTACACCTTC. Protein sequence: CASSDRGRGYGYTF.

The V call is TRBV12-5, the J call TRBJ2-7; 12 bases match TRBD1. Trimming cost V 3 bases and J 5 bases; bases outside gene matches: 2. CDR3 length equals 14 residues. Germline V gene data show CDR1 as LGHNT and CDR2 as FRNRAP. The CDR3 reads CASGFGTGGDEQYF. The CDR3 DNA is TGTGCTAGTGGTTTCGGGACAGGGGGCGACGAGCAGTACTTC.

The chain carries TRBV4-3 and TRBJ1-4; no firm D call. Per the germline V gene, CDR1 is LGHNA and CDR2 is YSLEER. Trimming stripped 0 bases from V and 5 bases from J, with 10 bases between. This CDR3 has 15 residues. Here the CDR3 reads CASSQDSQANEKLFF. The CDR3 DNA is TGCGCCAGCAGCCAAGATTCGCAGGCCAATGAAAAACTGTTTTTT.

CDR3 in DNA: TGCGCCAGCAGTGAGGACAGGGCGAAGGGGGCTTTCTTT. Its translation: CASSEDRAKGAFF. The chain combines TRBV10-2 with TRBJ1-1, with 7 bases lining up with TRBD1. This CDR3 comprises 13 residues. Trimming removed 2 bases from V and 11 bases from J; junction bases left unmatched: 8. Germline V gene lookup returns CDR1 WSHSY and CDR2 SAAADI.